These T cell receptor beta chains were read from a single sample in a study of cytomegalovirus exposure and HLA in healthy donors. TCRdb's table, derived via immunoSEQ multiplex PCR, lists solely in-frame clones and lacks some. The repertoire holds under 200,000 clones, about four fifths seen once, with 8% to 10% in the top ten. The sequenced material came from PBMCs. Source of these receptors: a male donor in good health and CMV-seropositive. CDR3s include the opening cysteine and the closing phenylalanine or tryptophan. A D gene is named only where the DNA matches it firmly. For some rows the clone size is stated as once, few or many, or as a class when expanded; others skip it.

size,D,V,J,DNA,CDR3
-,-,TRBV7-2,TRBJ1-6,TGTGCCAGCAGCTTAGAGAGCTCCTATAATTCACCCCTCCACTTT,CASSLESSYNSPLHF
-,-,TRBV30,TRBJ1-1,TGTGCCTGGAGTGAACAGAACACTGAAGCTTTCTTT,CAWSEQNTEAFF
-,-,TRBV9,TRBJ2-6,TGTGCCAGCAGCGTAGAAGGGGCTGGGGCCAACGGCCTGACTTTC,CASSVEGAGANGLTF
-,TRBD2,TRBV6-5,TRBJ2-7,TGTGCCAGCAGTCGTAGCGGGGTGGGGACCTACGAGCAGTACTTC,CASSRSGVGTYEQYF
-,-,TRBV5-4,TRBJ2-4,TGTGCCAGCAGCTTATTATCGATGGGGGCGGCCAAAAACATTCAGTACTTC,CASSLLSMGAAKNIQYF
-,-,TRBV28,TRBJ2-1,TGTGCCAGCAGTTCACCACAAGGACTCTCCTACAATGAGCAGTTCTTC,CASSSPQGLSYNEQFF
-,TRBD1,TRBV6-1,TRBJ2-2,TGTGCCAGCAGGGCAGGGGGAAGGCCCGGGGAGCTGTTTTTT,CASRAGGRPGELFF
-,-,TRBV27,TRBJ2-7,TGTGCCAGCAGTTCGGACTGGATTCAGTACTTC,CASSSDWIQYF
-,TRBD1,TRBV7-8,TRBJ2-3,TGTGCCAGCAGCTCCAGAACAGGGGGCGAAGATACGCAGTATTTT,CASSSRTGGEDTQYF
-,-,TRBV10-1,TRBJ2-3,TGCGCCAGCAGTGAGGGGCGAAGGGGGGGCGATACGCAGTATTTT,CASSEGRRGGDTQYF
-,-,TRBV7-2,TRBJ1-3,TGTGCCAGCAGCTTAACGAGGGTGGGAAACACCATATATTTT,CASSLTRVGNTIYF
-,-,TRBV6-5,TRBJ2-6,TGTGCCAGCAGTTACCAGCGCTCTGGGGCCAACGGCCTGACTTTC,CASSYQRSGANGLTF
few,-,TRBV5-1,TRBJ2-2,TGCGCCAGCAGCCCATGGACAGCGAACACCGGGGAGCTGTTTTTT,CASSPWTANTGELFF
-,-,TRBV7-9,TRBJ2-5,TGTGCCAGCAGCTTAACCAGGATCCAAGAGACCCAGTACTTC,CASSLTRIQETQYF
-,-,TRBV4-3,TRBJ2-4,TGCGCCAGCAGCCAAGGGAGGGGAAACAGTCAGTACTTC,CASSQGRGNSQYF
-,-,TRBV7-9,TRBJ1-3,TGTGCCAGCAGCTTTCTAGCAGGCCTCTCTGGAAACACCATATATTTT,CASSFLAGLSGNTIYF
-,-,TRBV5-1,TRBJ2-2,TGCGCCAGCAGCCCCCGTACAGACGAACACGGGGAGCTGTTTTTT,CASSPRTDEHGELFF
-,-,TRBV7-2,TRBJ2-1,TGTGCCAGCTCACCGGGGTCCTACAATGAGCAGTTCTTC,CASSPGSYNEQFF
few,TRBD2,TRBV5-1,TRBJ2-1,TGCGCCAGCAGTTCAGGGACTAGCGGCCCGGGTGAGCAGTTCTTC,CASSSGTSGPGEQFF
-,-,TRBV27,TRBJ1-4,TGTGCCAGCAGTTTACTCCCCGAGGGGGCAACTAATGAAAAACTGTTTTTT,CASSLLPEGATNEKLFF
-,-,TRBV15,TRBJ1-5,TGTGCCACCAGCAGTAGGGCCGGGATTAGCAATCAGCCCCAGCATTTT,CATSSRAGISNQPQHF
few,TRBD2,TRBV5-1,TRBJ2-3,TGCGCCAGCAGCTTGTTAACCGGGAGGAGTGAAGATACGCAGTATTTT,CASSLLTGRSEDTQYF
-,-,TRBV5-1,TRBJ2-3,TGCGCCAGCAGCCTATTAGATACGCAGTATTTT,CASSLLDTQYF
-,-,TRBV7-9,TRBJ1-1,TGTGCCAGCAGTACCAAGGTGGGGAGCATGAACACTGAAGCTTTCTTT,CASSTKVGSMNTEAFF
-,TRBD2,TRBV5-1,TRBJ2-5,TGCGCCAGCAGCCCGGGACTAGCGGGGGGGCCGACCCAGTACTTC,CASSPGLAGGPTQYF
-,TRBD1,TRBV29-1,TRBJ1-1,TGCAGCTCCCCAGGGGGCACTGAAGCTTTCTTT,CSSPGGTEAFF
-,-,TRBV21-1,TRBJ2-3,TGTGCCAGCAGCAAATGGAGGTTTGGGACAGATACGCAGTATTTT,CASSKWRFGTDTQYF
-,-,TRBV19,TRBJ1-5,TGTGCCAGTGCGCAGGGAGGGAATAGCAATCAGCCCCAGCATTTT,CASAQGGNSNQPQHF
-,TRBD2,TRBV6-4,TRBJ2-2,TGTGCCAGCAGTCCACTAGCGGGGGGGGCCGGGGAGCTGTTTTTT,CASSPLAGGAGELFF
-,-,TRBV27,TRBJ2-6,TGTGCCAGCAGTTTGACGACTAGTTCGGGGGCCAACGTCCTGACTTTC,CASSLTTSSGANVLTF
-,TRBD2,TRBV18,TRBJ2-7,TGTGCCAGCTCACCGAGCGGGAGCTCCTACGAGCAGTACTTC,CASSPSGSSYEQYF
-,-,TRBV30,TRBJ1-5,TGTGCCTGGAGTTGGTCACAGGGTAGCCAGCCCCAGCATTTT,CAWSWSQGSQPQHF
-,TRBD1,TRBV5-6,TRBJ2-5,TGTGCCAGCAGCTCAACCGGGACAGGGGGACCAGAGACCCAGTACTTC,CASSSTGTGGPETQYF
-,TRBD2,TRBV6-4,TRBJ2-3,TGTGCCAGCAGTGACTCGACTAGCGGGGGGGCAGATACGCAGTATTTT,CASSDSTSGGADTQYF
-,TRBD2,TRBV6-5,TRBJ2-7,TGTGCCAGCAGCGGAGCGGGAGTCCCCTCCTACGAGCAGTACTTC,CASSGAGVPSYEQYF
-,-,TRBV5-1,TRBJ1-4,TGCGCCAGCAGCTTCGTGGGGGGGAGGGAAAAACTGTTTTTT,CASSFVGGREKLFF
-,TRBD2,TRBV5-8,TRBJ2-3,TGTGCCAGCAGCTTTGGGACTAGCGGGAGCAGAACAGATACGCAGTATTTT,CASSFGTSGSRTDTQYF
-,TRBD1,TRBV19,TRBJ2-5,TGTGCCAGCGCCAGGGGACAGCAGAGAGAGACCCAGTACTTC,CASARGQQRETQYF
-,TRBD2,TRBV14,TRBJ2-7,TGTGCCAGCAGCCAGGGACTAGCGGAGTCCTACGAGCAGTACTTC,CASSQGLAESYEQYF
-,-,TRBV5-6,TRBJ2-6,TGTGCCAGCAGCTTGTTCCGACAGGGAGGCATCGGGGCCAACGTCCTGACTTTC,CASSLFRQGGIGANVLTF
-,TRBD1,TRBV7-9,TRBJ2-7,TGTGCCAGCAGAGATGGGACAGGTCTCTACGAGCAGTACTTC,CASRDGTGLYEQYF
-,-,TRBV9,TRBJ1-6,TGTGCCAGCAGCGTAAAGGGAGAAAATTCACCCCTCCACTTT,CASSVKGENSPLHF
-,TRBD1,TRBV28,TRBJ1-5,TGTGCCAGCAGTGCGGGAGGGGGCGGCCATAGCAATCAGCCCCAGCATTTT,CASSAGGGGHSNQPQHF
-,TRBD1,TRBV9,TRBJ1-1,TGTGCCAGCAGCGGGGGGACAGGGAGGTCCGGTAACACTGAAGCTTTCTTT,CASSGGTGRSGNTEAFF
-,-,TRBV18,TRBJ2-1,TGTGCCAGCTCACCTATTCTGATAACCGGGGAGTACAATGAGCAGTTCTTC,CASSPILITGEYNEQFF
-,-,TRBV28,TRBJ2-2,TGTGCCAGCAGTTTTTTCCGGGGACTTTTTCGTAACACCGGGGAGCTGTTTTTT,CASSFFRGLFRNTGELFF
-,-,TRBV15,TRBJ2-5,TGTGCCACCAGCAGGGGTGGGGGGGCGGGGGAGACCCAGTACTTC,CATSRGGGAGETQYF
-,-,TRBV5-1,TRBJ2-1,TGCGCCAGCAGCTTGAGGGCAGGGTTGGATGAGCAGTTCTTC,CASSLRAGLDEQFF
-,TRBD2,TRBV7-9,TRBJ2-2,TGTGCCAGCAGCTCCCCGACTAGCCGTTACACCGGGGAGCTGTTTTTT,CASSSPTSRYTGELFF
-,-,TRBV18,TRBJ1-3,TGTGCCAGCTCCTCCCGGAGCTCTGGAAACACCATATATTTT,CASSSRSSGNTIYF
-,-,TRBV7-9,TRBJ1-1,TGTGCCAGCAGCCGGGAGGAAACTGAAGCTTTCTTT,CASSREETEAFF